This entry describes one T cell receptor beta chain. Its cognate antigen has yet to be identified. No base-level quality is on record; no much larger clone is a single base apart. The entry originates in a study of OX40 agonist ivuxolimab in advanced cancers. Broadly, across the study: Ivuxolimab was a fully human IgG2 agonistic monoclonal antibody targeting the costimulatory receptor OX40 (CD134). Intravenous ivuxolimab was administered to patients every 2 weeks at six dose levels: 0.01, 0.1, 0.3, 1.5, 3 and 10 mg/kg. Prior anti-PD-1, anti-PD-L1 or anti-CTLA-4 therapy was permitted, and 35% to 40% of dose-escalation patients had received checkpoint inhibitors. Of the approximately 53 patients in dose escalation, about 20 had hepatocellular carcinoma, about 15 had melanoma, 9 had renal cell carcinoma and 9 had head and neck cancer. In the dose-escalation cohort, about four fifths of patients were male, and the mean age was approximately 60 years with a range of roughly 20 to 85. The point of sequencing TCRbeta in the periphery was to test whether ivuxolimab changed TCR sequence diversity and drove clonal T-cell expansion. Three dose-escalation patients achieved partial responses, one with hepatocellular carcinoma and two with cutaneous melanoma. The monotherapy dose-escalation portion (N ≈ 50 patients) of the phase I ivuxolimab trial is reported in the paper.

Patients with autoimmune disease history or receiving systemic immunosuppression were excluded from the trial. Peripheral blood for TCR sequencing was collected from all dose cohorts at baseline, on cycle 4 day 1, and on cycle 7 day 1. Samples came from an open-label, multicenter, first-in-human phase I dose-escalation trial of ivuxolimab. The trial enrolled adults with locally advanced or metastatic head and neck squamous cell, hepatocellular, melanoma or renal cell carcinoma. Before TCR sequencing, CD4+ and CD8+ T cells were separately sorted from peripheral blood. The CDR3 runs 16 amino acids, cysteine and phenylalanine included. Left in the record is the CDR3 DNA by itself, 48 bases read in frame from the first base. Deletion took 6 bases off V and 4 bases off J, with a span of 21 bases between the germline ends. Looking up the germline V gene (reference sequence) yields CDR1 MNHEY and CDR2 SMNVEV.

Genomic DNA was extracted from sorted cells for sequencing of the TCRbeta CDR3 region. The immunoSEQ Assay was used for sequencing of TCRbeta CDR3 regions. Imported from immuneACCESS, the table was reduced by TCRdb to in-frame sequences with V and J called. These copies leave out some clones; in studies compared against another copy, an unresolved V gene accounts for under half, and the cause of the remainder is not known. For this sample the table gives under 30,000 clones, of which roughly 91% were detected only once. The ten biggest clones cover 9.4% of the sample. What the work shows at the level of the full study, not this receptor alone: Low levels of normalized T-cell clonal expansion were also seen in some patients who did not respond. At doses of 0.1 to 3.0 mg/kg, clonal expansion of both CD4+ and CD8+ blood T cells was observed from baseline to week 6. After ivuxolimab, CD8+ T cells had more expanded clones than CD4+ T cells on average. The antigen specificity of the clonally expanded peripheral T cells was not determined. In partial responders in the 0.1-3.0 mg/kg groups, normalized peripheral clonal expansion was found to be among the lowest, especially among CD8+ T cells.

The receptor's source is an adult with an advanced solid tumor such as melanoma, head and neck, liver or kidney cancer. The specimen was CD4+ or CD8+ T cells sorted from blood, collected in a trial of the OX40 agonist ivuxolimab. The rearranged segments are TRBV27 and TRBJ1-2, and the D gene may be TRBD1, 6 bases matching. The bases are TGTGCCAGCAGGATGTTACAGGGTACGGGGTCCTATGGCTACACCTTC. This sequence encodes CASRMLQGTGSYGYTF.